A single sample gave rise to the 3 T cell receptor beta chains below, sequenced in a study of cytomegalovirus exposure and HLA in healthy donors. Primers for the PCR totalled 60 Vbeta and 13 Jbeta. Assay used: immunoSEQ multiplex PCR; TCRdb lists only in-frame clones, some missing. The sample holds about 130,000 clones, 72% seen once. The sequenced material came from PBMCs. Receptor source: a man in his forties or fifties in good health and CMV-seropositive.

The CDR3 region is CASSSQGARDYGYTF. CDR3 DNA sequence: TGTGCCAGCTCGTCACAGGGGGCGCGTGACTATGGCTACACCTTC. The chain uses TRBV18 and TRBJ1-2, with 9 bases identical to TRBD1. V lost 6 bases to trimming and J lost 3 bases; unmatched junction nucleotides: 8. Germline V gives CDR1 KGHSH, CDR2 LQKENI. This CDR3 comprises 15 residues.

This clone was picked up a small number of times. The CDR3 sequence: CASGGRVALYEQYF. The CDR3, as DNA: TGTGCCAGCGGGGGGAGGGTCGCCCTTTACGAGCAGTACTTC. The chain joins TRBV21-1 to TRBJ2-7; TRBD2 is the table's D call, not checked against the DNA. TRBV21-1 has pseudogene status. The CDR3 is made up of 14 amino acids.

This sequence joins TRBV11-2 and TRBJ2-7; 12 nucleotides agree with TRBD2. Germline CDR1 SGHAT, CDR2 FQNNGV. Unmatched junction bases numbered 10, after V lost 3 bases and J lost 7 bases. There are 16 residues in the CDR3. CDR3 residues: CASSFSPSGRAQEQYF. The CDR3 DNA follows: TGTGCCAGCAGCTTTAGTCCTAGCGGGAGGGCACAAGAGCAGTACTTC.